This T cell receptor (beta chain) is drawn from a study of shared clonotypes between healthy human individuals. Findings of the study overall: Sequencing depth was expected to influence donor clonotype sharing.

Note on this clone: The antigen is not known. Other DNA sequences in the sample encode the same CDR3.

In the original workflow: Junction-only sequences without quality scores were provided by ImmunoSEQ, so filtering was different. Sequencing used immunoSEQ multiplex PCR; TCRdb keeps in-frame clones, though not all of them. Clone size and the V and J calls come from that table; the DNA yielded D and trimming. Among 2 million to 2.5 million clones listed, about 94% were seen once. Deletions cut 6 bases from V and 4 bases from J, with 9 bases between. Germline loops: CDR1 MDHEN, CDR2 SYDVKM. The CDR3 runs 12 residues. The clonotype was recovered from a man between 18 and 35 years old in good health. This rearrangement joins TRBV28 to TRBJ1-2, with D perhaps TRBD1 (5 bases). Source material: naive CD4+ T cells sorted from blood. The subset was: CD45RA+ positively selected. The CDR3 reads CASSPGSYGYTF. The CDR3 bases are TGTGCCAGCAGCCCAGGGTCCTATGGCTACACCTTC.